Reported below is one TCR beta chain. The data originate from a study of blood T cell repertoires in COVID-19. Study in general: Material from acute and convalescent COVID-19 was sourced from the United States, Italy and Spain.

TCRdb keeps only in-frame clones here, not all; method: immunoSEQ multiplex PCR. The sample carries 140,000 or so clones, approximately 89% recorded once. CDR1 and CDR2 (germline): MGHRA, YSYEKL. The CDR3 loop spans 15 amino acids. The ends lost 1 base at V and 4 bases at J; junction bases unmatched: 5. The chain employs TRBV4-1 and TRBJ1-1; 8 nucleotides agree with TRBD1. This TCR was recovered from a human donor in a cohort sampled during active COVID-19. Sequencing was done on a sample of peripheral blood. The CDR3 coding sequence is TGCGCCAGCAGCCAAGTACGGCAGGGGGCCACTGAAGCTTTCTTT. It is translated as CASSQVRQGATEAFF.